The 23 T cell receptor beta chains presented below share a single source sample, sequenced in a study of CD8 T cells in ankylosing spondylitis. TCRdb re-analysed the 5' RACE reads in MiXCR, keeping a single row per CDR3 protein. The sample comprises under 550,000 distinct CDR3 sequences, about 25% of which are singletons, and roughly 1% rests with the top ten. The antigens these receptors bind are not known. Study observations and caveats: Within ankylosing spondylitis blood, a TCR beta motif made up of fewer than ten highly homologous variants appeared to be characteristic.

Sequencing was performed on blood, either unsorted or a sorted T cell fraction (not recorded which). Receptors originate from a male donor with ankylosing spondylitis.

This clonotype was observed at least ten times. This chain joins TRBV12-3 or TRBV12-4 and TRBJ1-1; TRBD1 is a possible D gene (5 bases). CDR3 length equals 14 residues. V dropped 1 base and J dropped 1 base, with 7 bases sitting between them. The DNA for the CDR3 is TGTGCCAGCAGTTTAGTGCAGGGGAACACTGAAGCTTTCTTT. Amino acid sequence: CASSLVQGNTEAFF.

In this sample, this clonotype turned up once. The genes are TRBV11-2 and TRBJ2-7, with TRBD2 matching 10 bases. The length of the CDR3 is 18 residues. With V trimmed by 1 base and J by 0 bases, 9 bases remained unmatched. Germline CDR1 SGHAT, CDR2 FQNNGV. The CDR3 nucleotides read TGTGCCAGCAGCTTAGGGAATAGCGGGAGGCCGAGCTCCTACGAGCAGTACTTC. Translated, it gives CASSLGNSGRPSSYEQYF.

V and J are TRBV6-1 and TRBJ2-1; tentatively, D is TRBD2 (6 bases). The CDR3 contains 15 residues. Germline V CDR1 and CDR2: MNHNS, SASEGT. V lost 8 bases and J lost 0, with 14 bases in between. The CDR3, as DNA: TGTGCCAGCTTCGATAGCGGTGCCTCCTACAATGAGCAGTTCTTC. It translates to CASFDSGASYNEQFF.

The chain uses TRBV6-1 and TRBJ1-6; D remains unclear. The CDR3 extends over 12 amino acids. V lost 10 bases and J lost 4, with 8 bases in between. Per the germline V gene, CDR1 is MNHNS and CDR2 is SASEGT. The CDR3 sequence: CATEGYNSPLHF. In DNA form, the CDR3 reads TGTGCCACCGAGGGTTATAATTCACCCCTCCACTTT.

This chain links TRBV19 with TRBJ2-7; no clear D gene. The length of the CDR3 is 18 residues. The germline V gene encodes CDR1 LNHDA and CDR2 SQIVND (reference sequence). In DNA form, the CDR3 reads TGTGGGAGAAGACGTGGAGTGAAGGGCACAACAACGGCCTACGAGCAGTACGTC. As protein: CGRRRGVKGTTTAYEQYV.

This clonotype was seen more than once but under ten times. The V call is TRBV3-1, the J call TRBJ1-6; weak D call: TRBD1 (6 bases). V gave up 1 base and J gave up 7 bases, with 11 bases separating them. Germline CDR1 and CDR2: LGHDT and YNNKEL (reference sequence). The CDR3 contains 15 residues. The CDR3 is CASSQGQAQNSPLHF. Here the CDR3 DNA reads TGTGCCAGCAGCCAAGGACAGGCCCAAAATTCACCCCTCCACTTT. Based on the CDR3 plus reference TRBV3-1 and TRBJ1-6, the full variable domain is DTAVSQTPKYLVTQMGNDKSIKCEQNLGHDTMYWYKQDSKKFLKIMFSYNNKELIINETVPNRFSPKSPDKAHLNLHINSLELGDSAVYFCASSQGQAQNSPLHFGNGTRLTVT.

The chain carries TRBV6-1 and TRBJ2-1, with D maybe TRBD1 (5 bases). This CDR3 comprises 16 residues. Trimming pared 6 bases from V and 5 bases from J, leaving 20 bases between. Germline V gives CDR1 MNHNS, CDR2 SASEGT. The CDR3 nucleotides read TGTGCCAGCAGCAAATCAGACTTGTCAGGGAACAATGAGCAGTTCTTC. It translates to CASSKSDLSGNNEQFF.

V usage is TRBV30 and J usage is TRBJ1-2, with D perhaps matching TRBD1 (6 bases). This CDR3 contains 14 residues. The V gene lost 2 bases and the J gene lost 4 bases, with 14 bases spanning the gap. Looked up from germline, CDR1 is GTSNPN and CDR2 is SVGIG (reference sequence). CDR3 nucleotide sequence: TGTGCCTGGAGTTCCGGGGGGGCTTCCTATGGCTACACCTTC. It codes for CAWSSGGASYGYTF.

This clonotype was recorded a few times. J is TRBJ2-5 and V is TRBV4-1; D gene ambiguous. Germline V gene lookup returns CDR1 MGHRA and CDR2 YSYEKL. The CDR3 loop spans 16 amino acids. The germline V and J ends were trimmed by 0 bases and 2 bases, with 13 bases remaining between them. The CDR3 region is CASSQDQGMKQETQYF. CDR3 DNA sequence: TGCGCCAGCAGCCAAGATCAAGGGATGAAGCAAGAGACCCAGTACTTC.

This clonotype was observed a handful of times. This chain connects TRBV27 to TRBJ2-3; D remains unclear. The CDR3 is 11 residues long. Germline CDR1 MNHEY, CDR2 SMNVEV (reference sequence). Between the trimmed V and J ends, which lost 4 bases and 6 bases, there was a span of 5 bases. The DNA for the CDR3 is TGTGCCAGCAGTTATTGGGATACGCAGTATTTT. This gives the protein CASSYWDTQYF.

This clonotype was counted a few times. This rearrangement joins TRBV12-3 or TRBV12-4 to TRBJ1-1; D is uncertain. The germline V and J ends were trimmed by 7 bases and 4 bases, with 10 bases remaining between them. The CDR3 extends over 12 amino acids. In DNA, the CDR3 is TGTGCCAGCACCCGCATTAGCACTGAAGCTTTCTTT. Encoded protein: CASTRISTEAFF.

The chain employs TRBV5-1 and TRBJ1-2; D is unclear. Germline CDR1 and CDR2: SGHRS and YFSETQ. Trimming removed 3 bases at V and 8 bases at J, with 17 bases between. The CDR3 runs to 14 residues. The CDR3 DNA is TGCGCCAGCAGCTCTCGGCCAGCTTCAGGAGGCTACACCTTC. Amino acid sequence: CASSSRPASGGYTF.

The rearrangement uses TRBV20-1 and TRBJ2-5; D call uncertain. Trimming stripped 1 base from V and 4 bases from J, with 7 bases between. The germline gives CDR1 DFQATT, CDR2 SNEGSKA (reference sequence). This CDR3 has 12 residues. The CDR3 DNA sequence: TGCAGTGCTAGAGGTGTCGGAGAGACCCAGTACTTC. Translating it yields CSARGVGETQYF.

This clonotype was detected ten times or more. The V and J genes are TRBV5-6 and TRBJ2-1; D remains unclear. CDR1 is SGHDT and CDR2 is YYEEEE in the germline V gene. The length of the CDR3 is 12 residues. The V end lost 2 bases, the J end lost 4 bases, and 4 bases lay between the germline ends. This CDR3 reads CASSFLYNEQFF. CDR3 nucleotide sequence: TGTGCCAGCAGCTTCCTGTACAATGAGCAGTTCTTC.

The J gene is TRBJ2-1, the V gene TRBV20-1, with TRBD2 identical over 12 bases. The CDR3 totals 16 residues. V lost 3 bases to trimming and J lost 6 bases; unmatched junction nucleotides: 9. Germline CDR1 is DFQATT and CDR2 is SNEGSKA (reference sequence). The CDR3 nucleotides read TGCAGTGCTAGGGATAGACTAGCGGGAGAGGGCAATGAGCAGTTCTTC. Translation gives CSARDRLAGEGNEQFF.

This clonotype has a handful of counts. The chain couples TRBV7-7 to TRBJ2-3, with D tentatively TRBD2 (6 bases). Trimming stripped 3 bases from V and 2 bases from J, with 12 bases between. CDR3 length: 15 residues. Germline V CDR1 and CDR2: SSHAT, FNYEAQ (reference sequence). This CDR3 reads CASSFSGRDTDTQYF. The CDR3 DNA sequence: TGTGCCAGCAGCTTTTCCGGGAGAGACACAGATACGCAGTATTTT.

In this sample, this clonotype turned up once. This chain uses TRBV29-1 with TRBJ2-2; 9 bases agree with TRBD2. Germline CDR1 and CDR2: SQVTM and ANQGSEA. V lost 7 bases, J lost 4 bases, and 7 bases stayed unmatched. The CDR3 has 14 residues. CDR3 bases: TGCAGCGGGGGGATAGCGGGAGTCACCGGGGAGCTGTTTTTT. As protein: CSGGIAGVTGELFF.

The rearrangement links TRBV20-1 to TRBJ2-7; the D gene is possibly TRBD2 (6 bases). V was trimmed by 0 bases and J by 5 bases, leaving 14 bases between them. Germline CDR1 reads DFQATT; CDR2 reads SNEGSKA (reference sequence). The CDR3 consists of 14 residues. This CDR3 is CSARDPGRGDEQYV. CDR3 sequence (DNA): TGCAGTGCTAGAGATCCAGGGCGGGGAGACGAGCAGTACGTC.

CDR3 protein: CASSPLGGGVYEQYF. The DNA for the CDR3 is TGTGCCAGCAGTCCACTAGGGGGGGGAGTCTACGAGCAGTACTTC. The V and J genes are TRBV27 and TRBJ2-7; D possibly corresponds to TRBD2 (7 bases). The CDR3 runs 15 residues. From germline, CDR1 is MNHEY and CDR2 SMNVEV (reference sequence). With 5 bases removed from V and 3 bases from J, the gap between germline ends came to 17 bases.

The chain carries TRBV11-2 and TRBJ2-1, with D tentatively TRBD1 (6 bases). V was trimmed by 4 bases and J by 14 bases, leaving 18 bases between them. The germline V gene has CDR1 SGHAT and CDR2 FQNNGV. This CDR3 spans 13 amino acids. The CDR3 nucleotides read TGTGCCAGCAGCTCCGATGGTGACAGGTCAAAGTTCTTC. Translation: CASSSDGDRSKFF.

The rearrangement joins TRBV18 to TRBJ2-2, with TRBD1 matching 7 bases. This CDR3 is 15 amino acids long. The J segment lost 8 bases and the V segment lost 3 bases, leaving 9 bases of the junction unmatched. The V gene's germline CDR1 is KGHSH and CDR2 LQKENI. CDR3 protein: CASSPVTGSPGELFF. In DNA form, the CDR3 reads TGTGCCAGCTCACCCGTGACAGGGAGCCCGGGGGAGCTGTTTTTT.

V usage is TRBV5-1 and J usage is TRBJ2-2; 7 positions agree with TRBD1. The trim removed 2 bases at V and 4 bases at J, leaving 8 bases unmatched. This CDR3 has 16 residues. Looked up from germline, CDR1 is SGHRS and CDR2 is YFSETQ. Here the CDR3 DNA reads TGCGCCAGCAGCTTTACCGGGACAGCGCCCACCGGGGAGCTGTTTTTT. It specifies CASSFTGTAPTGELFF. Looking up the rest from reference TRBV5-1 and TRBJ2-2 gives the full variable domain: KAGVTQTPRYLIKTRGQQVTLSCSPISGHRSVSWYQQTPGQGLQFLFEYFSETQRNKGNFPGRFSGRQFSNSRSEMNVSTLELGDSALYLCASSFTGTAPTGELFFGEGSRLTVL.

The sample holds a few counts of this clonotype. The rearrangement uses TRBV5-1 and TRBJ2-2, with a tentative D call TRBD2 (6 bases). The germline V gene has CDR1 SGHRS and CDR2 YFSETQ. This CDR3 region has 16 residues. V was trimmed by 0 bases and J by 5 bases, leaving 14 bases between them. CDR3 loop: CASSLVLASNTGELFF. CDR3 DNA: TGCGCCAGCAGCTTGGTCCTAGCGAGCAATACCGGGGAGCTGTTTTTT.